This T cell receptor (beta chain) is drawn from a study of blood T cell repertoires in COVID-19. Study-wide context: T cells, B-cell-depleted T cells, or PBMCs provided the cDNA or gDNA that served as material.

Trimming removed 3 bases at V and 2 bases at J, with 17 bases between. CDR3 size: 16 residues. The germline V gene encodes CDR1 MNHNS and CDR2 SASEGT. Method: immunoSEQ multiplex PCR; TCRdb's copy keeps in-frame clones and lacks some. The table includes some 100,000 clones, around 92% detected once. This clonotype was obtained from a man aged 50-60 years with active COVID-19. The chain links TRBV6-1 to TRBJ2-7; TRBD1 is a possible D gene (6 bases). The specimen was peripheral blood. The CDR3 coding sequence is TGTGCCAGCAGTGATGGGCGCACCAGGGGAACCTACGAGCAGTACTTC. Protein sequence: CASSDGRTRGTYEQYF.